This T cell receptor (beta chain) is drawn from a study of T cell responses to AZD1222 COVID-19 vaccine. The study, taken as a whole, reports: White British ancestry dominated among donors, who included more females, and clonal diversity was possibly underestimated. Seropositive status at baseline applied to only five or six AZD1222 recipients.

As concerns this clone: As yet, its antigen is unknown.

Measured with immunoSEQ multiplex PCR; TCRdb has only the in-frame clones, and not every one. The sample contains about 180,000 clones, around 94% of which appear only once. The CDR3 spans 15 residues. The V gene's germline CDR1 is SGHRS and CDR2 YFSETQ. V dropped 0 bases and J dropped 0 bases, with 7 bases sitting between them. The TCR sequence derives from an adult who received the AZD1222 COVID-19 vaccine. This chain links TRBV5-1 with TRBJ1-3; D not resolved. Sequencing was performed on peripheral blood, taken 28 days after the second AZD1222 dose. CDR3 protein: CASSLVGNSGNTIYF. Here the CDR3 DNA reads TGCGCCAGCAGCTTGGTTGGAAACTCTGGAAACACCATATATTTT.